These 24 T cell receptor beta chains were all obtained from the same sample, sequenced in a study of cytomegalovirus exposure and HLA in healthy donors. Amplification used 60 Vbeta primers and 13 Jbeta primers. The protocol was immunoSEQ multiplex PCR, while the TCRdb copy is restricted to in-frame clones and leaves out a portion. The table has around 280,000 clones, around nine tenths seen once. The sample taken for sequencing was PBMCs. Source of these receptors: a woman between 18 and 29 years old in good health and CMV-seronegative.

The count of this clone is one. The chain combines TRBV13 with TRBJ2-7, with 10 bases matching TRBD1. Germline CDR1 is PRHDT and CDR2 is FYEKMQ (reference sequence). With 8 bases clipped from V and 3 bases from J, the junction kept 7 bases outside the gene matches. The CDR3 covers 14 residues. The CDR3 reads CASPSGTGDYEQYF. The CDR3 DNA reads TGTGCCAGCCCCTCGGGGACAGGGGACTACGAGCAGTACTTC.

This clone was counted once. Written as DNA, the CDR3 is TGTGCCAGCAGCTGGACAGGGATCGAGGGATACTACGAGCAGTACTTC. Translation gives CASSWTGIEGYYEQYF. The chain joins TRBV7-6 to TRBJ2-7, with TRBD1 matching 8 bases. This CDR3 contains 16 residues. Trimming at V came to 4 bases and at J to 3 bases, leaving 11 bases not matched to a gene. The germline V gene encodes CDR1 SGHVS and CDR2 FNYEAQ.

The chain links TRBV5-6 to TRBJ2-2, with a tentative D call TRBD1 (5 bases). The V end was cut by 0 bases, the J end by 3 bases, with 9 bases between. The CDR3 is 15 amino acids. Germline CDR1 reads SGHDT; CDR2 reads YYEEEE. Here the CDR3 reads CASSLAGYDTGELFF. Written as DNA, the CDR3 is TGTGCCAGCAGCTTGGCAGGGTACGACACCGGGGAGCTGTTTTTT. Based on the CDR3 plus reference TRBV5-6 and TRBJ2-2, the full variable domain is DAGVTQSPTHLIKTRGQQVTLRCSPKSGHDTVSWYQQALGQGPQFIFQYYEEEERQRGNFPDRFSGHQFPNYSSELNVNALLLGDSALYLCASSLAGYDTGELFFGEGSRLTVL.

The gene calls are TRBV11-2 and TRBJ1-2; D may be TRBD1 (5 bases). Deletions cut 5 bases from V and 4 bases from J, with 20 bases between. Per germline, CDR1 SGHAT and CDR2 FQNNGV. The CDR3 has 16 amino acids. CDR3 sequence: CASSPGPSREGYGYTF. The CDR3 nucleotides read TGTGCCAGCAGCCCAGGGCCATCGCGGGAGGGCTATGGCTACACCTTC.

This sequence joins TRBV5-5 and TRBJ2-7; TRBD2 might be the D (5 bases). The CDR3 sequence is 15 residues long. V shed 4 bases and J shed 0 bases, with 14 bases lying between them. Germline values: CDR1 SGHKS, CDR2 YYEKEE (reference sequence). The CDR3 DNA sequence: TGTGCCAGCAGCGGGAGTCTAACCAACTCCTACGAGCAGTACTTC. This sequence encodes CASSGSLTNSYEQYF.

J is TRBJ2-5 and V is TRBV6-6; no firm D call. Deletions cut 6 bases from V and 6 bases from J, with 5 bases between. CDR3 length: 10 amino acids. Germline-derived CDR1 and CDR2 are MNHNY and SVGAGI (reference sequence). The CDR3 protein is CASRSKTQYF. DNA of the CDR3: TGTGCCAGCAGGTCTAAGACCCAGTACTTC.

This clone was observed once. CDR3 bases: TGCGCCAGCAGTCAACCGACGAGAGACACCTACAATGAGCAGTTCTTC. This codes for CASSQPTRDTYNEQFF. The chain joins TRBV23-1 to TRBJ2-1; D unclear. TRBV23-1 is an open reading frame, and its role is uncertain. The CDR3 has 16 amino acids. V was cut by 2 bases and J by 2 bases, with 13 bases left in between.

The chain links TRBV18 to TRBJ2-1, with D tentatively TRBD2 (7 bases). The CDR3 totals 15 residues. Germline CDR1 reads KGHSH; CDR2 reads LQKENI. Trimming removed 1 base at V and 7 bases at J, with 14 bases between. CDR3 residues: CASSPRGGEVNEQFF. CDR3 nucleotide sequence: TGTGCCAGCTCACCACGGGGGGGCGAAGTGAATGAGCAGTTCTTC.

The DNA of the CDR3 is TGTGCCACCCGGGACAGCGCGTTTCTAACTTATGGCTACACCTTC. Its protein product is CATRDSAFLTYGYTF. The chain combines TRBV6-1 with TRBJ1-2, with 7 bases that match TRBD1. CDR1 is MNHNS and CDR2 is SASEGT in the germline V gene. The CDR3 sequence is 15 residues long. V shed 10 bases and J 5 bases; nucleotides not matched to a gene: 16.

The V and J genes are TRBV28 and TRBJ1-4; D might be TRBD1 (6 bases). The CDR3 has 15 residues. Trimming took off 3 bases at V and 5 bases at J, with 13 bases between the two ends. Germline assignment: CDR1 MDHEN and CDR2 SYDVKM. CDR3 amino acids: CASSFGAGENEKLFF. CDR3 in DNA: TGTGCCAGCAGTTTTGGAGCAGGGGAAAATGAAAAACTGTTTTTT.

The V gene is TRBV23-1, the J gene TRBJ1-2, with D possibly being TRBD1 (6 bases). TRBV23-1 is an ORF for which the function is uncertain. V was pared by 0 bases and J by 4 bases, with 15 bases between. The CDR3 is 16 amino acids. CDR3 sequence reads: CASSQSGQGFSYGYTF. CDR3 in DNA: TGCGCCAGCAGTCAATCGGGGCAGGGGTTTTCCTATGGCTACACCTTC.

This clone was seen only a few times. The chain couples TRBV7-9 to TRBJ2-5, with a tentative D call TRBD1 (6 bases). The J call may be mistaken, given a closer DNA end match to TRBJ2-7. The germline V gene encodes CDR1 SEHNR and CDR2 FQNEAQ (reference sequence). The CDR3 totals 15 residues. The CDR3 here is CASSVTGQIAYEQYF. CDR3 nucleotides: TGTGCCAGCAGCGTTACCGGACAGATTGCTTACGAGCAGTACTTC.

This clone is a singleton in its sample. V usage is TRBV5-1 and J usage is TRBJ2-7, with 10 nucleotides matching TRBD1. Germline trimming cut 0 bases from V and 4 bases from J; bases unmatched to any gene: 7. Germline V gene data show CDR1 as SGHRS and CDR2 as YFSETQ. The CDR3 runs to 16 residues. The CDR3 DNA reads TGCGCCAGCAGCTTGGCCCTGACAGGGGGCAGGTACGAGCAGTACTTC. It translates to CASSLALTGGRYEQYF.

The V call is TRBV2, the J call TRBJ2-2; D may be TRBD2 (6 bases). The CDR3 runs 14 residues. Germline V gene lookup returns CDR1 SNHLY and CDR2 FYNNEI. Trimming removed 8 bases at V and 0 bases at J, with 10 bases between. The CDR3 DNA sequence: TGTGCCAGCCGGGACTGGGCGAACACCGGGGAGCTGTTTTTT. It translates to CASRDWANTGELFF.

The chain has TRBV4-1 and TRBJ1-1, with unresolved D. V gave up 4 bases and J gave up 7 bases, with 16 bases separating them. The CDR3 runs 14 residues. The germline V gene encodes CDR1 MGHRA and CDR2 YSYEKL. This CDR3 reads CASSLSSTAFEAFF. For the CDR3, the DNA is TGCGCCAGCAGCCTTTCCTCGACTGCATTTGAAGCTTTCTTT.

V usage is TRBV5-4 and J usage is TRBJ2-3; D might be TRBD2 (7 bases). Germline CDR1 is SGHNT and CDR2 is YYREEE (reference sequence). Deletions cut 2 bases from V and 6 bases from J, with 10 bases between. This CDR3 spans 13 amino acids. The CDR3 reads CASSFRGADTQYF. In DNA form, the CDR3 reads TGTGCCAGCAGCTTTCGGGGGGCGGATACGCAGTATTTT.

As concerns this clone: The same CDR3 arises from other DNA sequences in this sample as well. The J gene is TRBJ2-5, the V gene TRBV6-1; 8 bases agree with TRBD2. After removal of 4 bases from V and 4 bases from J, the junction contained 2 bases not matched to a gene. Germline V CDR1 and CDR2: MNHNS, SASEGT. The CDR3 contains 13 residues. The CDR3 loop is CASSVAGGETQYF. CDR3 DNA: TGTGCCAGCAGTGTTGCGGGGGGAGAGACCCAGTACTTC.

In DNA form, the CDR3 reads TGTGCCAGCAGCGAGAGCAATCGAAACACCGGGGAGCTGTTTTTT. This gives the protein CASSESNRNTGELFF. The V and J genes are TRBV9 and TRBJ2-2; D is unresolved. Between the trimmed V and J ends, which lost 3 bases and 2 bases, there was a span of 11 bases. The CDR3 is 15 residues long. Germline V gene sequence: CDR1 SGDLS, CDR2 YYNGEE.

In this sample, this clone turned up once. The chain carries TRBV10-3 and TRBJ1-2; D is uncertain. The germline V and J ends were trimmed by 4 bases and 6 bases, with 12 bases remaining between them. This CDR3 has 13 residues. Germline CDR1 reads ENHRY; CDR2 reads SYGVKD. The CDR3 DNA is TGTGCCATCAGTGTTGTCCGGGAACATGGCTACACCTTC. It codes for CAISVVREHGYTF.

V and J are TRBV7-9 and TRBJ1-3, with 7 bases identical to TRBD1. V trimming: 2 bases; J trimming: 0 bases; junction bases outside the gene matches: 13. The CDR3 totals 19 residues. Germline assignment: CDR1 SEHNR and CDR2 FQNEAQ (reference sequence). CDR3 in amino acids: CASSLPGREGAFSGNTIYF. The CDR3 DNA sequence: TGTGCCAGCAGCTTACCAGGTCGGGAGGGGGCTTTCTCTGGAAACACCATATATTTT.

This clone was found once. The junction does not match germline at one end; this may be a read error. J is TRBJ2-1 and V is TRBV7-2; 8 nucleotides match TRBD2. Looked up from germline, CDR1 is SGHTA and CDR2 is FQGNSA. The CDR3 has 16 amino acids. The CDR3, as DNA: TGTGCCAGCAGCTTAGTGGCGGGCGGCGGGGGGACGCTCCCAATCTTC. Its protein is CASSLVAGGGGTLPIF.

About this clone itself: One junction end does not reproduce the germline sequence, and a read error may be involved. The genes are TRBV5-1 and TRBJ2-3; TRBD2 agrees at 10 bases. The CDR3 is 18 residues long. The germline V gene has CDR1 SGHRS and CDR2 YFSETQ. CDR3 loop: CASSLIAGGPINTDAQYF. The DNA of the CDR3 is TGCGCCAGCAGCTTGATAGCGGGGGGCCCGATTAACACAGATGCGCAGTATTTT. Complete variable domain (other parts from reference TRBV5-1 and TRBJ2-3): KAGVTQTPRYLIKTRGQQVTLSCSPISGHRSVSWYQQTPGQGLQFLFEYFSETQRNKGNFPGRFSGRQFSNSRSEMNVSTLELGDSALYLCASSLIAGGPINTDAQYFGPGTRLTVL.

The CDR3 reads CASSIGPPGLAGNEQFF. The CDR3 nucleotides read TGTGCCAGTAGTATAGGGCCCCCGGGACTAGCGGGTAATGAGCAGTTCTTC. V gene TRBV19 combines with J gene TRBJ2-1; the match to TRBD2 covers 12 bases. Germline V gene lookup returns CDR1 LNHDA and CDR2 SQIVND (reference sequence). The ends lost 1 base at V and 7 bases at J; junction bases unmatched: 8. The CDR3 runs 17 residues.

CDR3 bases: TGTGCAAGTCGCTTAGGACCCTTTTTCTACAGGATCGAGGTGACTGAAGCTTTCTTT. It codes for CASRLGPFFYRIEVTEAFF. V gene TRBV12-2 combines with J gene TRBJ1-1; TRBD1 is the table's D call and was not checked against the DNA. TRBV12-2 is a pseudogene segment. This CDR3 contains 19 residues.